Below, one T cell receptor (beta chain) is given with its context. The clone's antigen remains unknown. Base qualities are not recorded, but no much larger clone differs from it by a single base. The data were obtained in a study of blood T cell repertoires in COVID-19 (TCRdb year 2020). Some background on the complete study: Samples from collaborators originated in the United States, Italy and Spain and spanned both the acute and convalescent phases of COVID-19. The repertoires were released in a freely available public database meant as a resource for research on the immune response to SARS-CoV-2. The samples were drawn from two sources: the first 160 participants of the ongoing ImmuneRACE study, and 1,000 to 1,500 subjects contributed by 6 global collaborators. The material from the prospective study consisted of cDNA or gDNA derived from T cells, B-cell-depleted T cells, or PBMCs. Subjects who had been exposed to COVID-19, were actively infected with it, or had recovered from it provided the deeply sampled blood TCRbeta repertoires that made up the dataset. Nearly every sample came with metadata listing a de-identified subject ID, COVID-19 status, age in years and sex. HLA class I and class II types, where available, came from metadata supplied by the sample provider rather than from assay-based typing.

Summary of the overall study and its limitations: The amount of clinical and demographic metadata varied by source and participant and was provided uncurated.

The germline V gene specifies MNHEY as CDR1 and SVGAGI as CDR2. V is cut back by 6 bases and J by 0 bases, with 3 bases in the junction unmatched. Taken from cysteine to phenylalanine, the CDR3 has 15 residues. This entry keeps only the CDR3 DNA: 45 bases, framed from base 1. TCRbeta CDR3 regions were amplified from genomic DNA using the immunoSEQ Assay, a bias-controlled multiplex PCR. From the authors' description of their analysis: The number of nucleated cells in each sample was estimated from the amplification of reference gene primers within the assay. To quantify the absolute abundance of each unique TCRbeta CDR3 rearrangement, sequence reads were collapsed and filtered. For each sample, productive Simpson clonality was calculated by taking the square root of Simpson's diversity index across productive rearrangements. The immuneACCESS repertoire file appears here via TCRdb, limited to in-frame rearrangements. These files lack a portion of the clones; in checked studies, under half of the deficit traces to unresolved V genes, and the cause of the others is not known. D and trimming come from the DNA, and the V and J calls and clone size come from that table. The sample table contains 300,000 to 400,000 clones; only one count was recorded for 75% to 90% of them. The ten biggest clones cover just over 7% of the sample.

One collaborating source in Seattle enrolled patients during active infection and followed them longitudinally through the course of disease. Collaborating institutions collected whole blood in K2EDTA tubes following their own protocols. For TCRbeta analysis, collaborator samples were shipped as frozen whole blood, as isolated PBMCs, or as DNA extracted from either sample type. Recombination connected TRBV6-5 to TRBJ2-1; TRBD1 aligns with 9 central bases. The TCR originated in an older woman with COVID-19, enrolled during active disease. The sequenced sample was peripheral blood. The encoded CDR3 is CASRGQGRSYNEQFF. The DNA reads as follows: TGTGCCAGCAGGGGACAGGGTCGCTCCTACAATGAGCAGTTCTTC.